These 12 T cell receptor beta chains originate from one sample sequenced in a study of shared clonotypes between healthy human individuals. Measured with immunoSEQ multiplex PCR; TCRdb has only the in-frame clones, and not every one. In the table there are approximately 2.3 million clones, more than 85% of which are singletons. Sequencing input: naive CD4+ T cells from PBMCs. Subset denoted: CD45RA+ positively selected. The receptors stem from a young man in good health. Some clones in this sample may be carry-over from other donors' samples.

The rearrangement joins TRBV25-1 to TRBJ1-4; TRBD1 matches at 9 bases. The germline V gene has CDR1 MGHDK and CDR2 SYGVNS. The CDR3 sequence is 15 residues long. The trim removed 4 bases at V and 8 bases at J, leaving 8 bases unmatched. CDR3 nucleotides: TGTGCCAGCAGTGTACCACAGGGGGCTAGGGAAAAACTGTTTTTT. Translation gives CASSVPQGAREKLFF. The full variable domain, its missing parts supplied by reference TRBV25-1 and TRBJ1-4, is EADIYQTPRYLVIGTGKKITLECSQTMGHDKMYWYQQDPGMELHLIHYSYGVNSTEKGDLSSESTVSRIRTEHFPLTLESARPSHTSQYLCASSVPQGAREKLFFGSGTQLSVL.

The chain combines TRBV7-3 with TRBJ2-3, with 9 bases matching TRBD2. Germline loops: CDR1 SGHTA, CDR2 FQGTGA. Trimming took 2 bases from V and 3 from J; bases not matched to a gene: 9. CDR3 length: 17 amino acids. CDR3 amino acids: CASSLSRLAGITDTQYF. CDR3 coding DNA: TGTGCCAGCAGCTTATCCCGGCTAGCGGGAATAACAGATACGCAGTATTTT.

V gene TRBV7-3 combines with J gene TRBJ2-6, with D maybe TRBD2 (6 bases). V lost 4 bases to trimming and J lost 0 bases, with 16 bases between them. This CDR3 is 18 amino acids long. Germline assignment: CDR1 SGHTA and CDR2 FQGTGA. The CDR3 is CASSSRGGVSSGANVLTF. The CDR3 bases are TGTGCCAGCAGCTCCCGTGGCGGGGTGAGCTCTGGGGCCAACGTCCTGACTTTC.

V usage is TRBV30 and J usage is TRBJ1-1; the match to TRBD1 covers 9 bases. Germline V gives CDR1 GTSNPN, CDR2 SVGIG (reference sequence). The CDR3 extends over 14 amino acids. V lost 3 bases, J lost 3 bases, and 5 bases stayed unmatched. CDR3 in amino acids: CAWRPGQGYTEAFF. DNA for the CDR3: TGTGCCTGGAGACCGGGACAGGGTTACACTGAAGCTTTCTTT.

The CDR3 protein is CASSLGTSDYNEQFF. DNA for the CDR3: TGTGCCAGCAGTTTAGGGACTAGCGATTACAATGAGCAGTTCTTC. V gene TRBV28 combines with J gene TRBJ2-1; 10 positions agree with TRBD2. Germline CDR1 MDHEN, CDR2 SYDVKM. V shed 2 bases, J shed 4 bases, and the junction held 2 bases outside the gene matches. This CDR3 is 15 amino acids long. The full variable domain, its missing parts supplied by reference TRBV28 and TRBJ2-1, is DVKVTQSSRYLVKRTGEKVFLECVQDMDHENMFWYRQDPGLGLRLIYFSYDVKMKEKGDIPEGYSVSREKKERFSLILESASTNQTSMYLCASSLGTSDYNEQFFGPGTRLTVL.

The chain employs TRBV21-1 and TRBJ2-3. TRBV21-1 is a documented pseudogene. The CDR3 length is 16 residues. The chain's CDR3 is CASSPHEWDLVDTQYF. DNA of the CDR3: TGTGCCAGCAGCCCCCATGAGTGGGACCTCGTAGATACGCAGTATTTT.

In the case of this clone: Germline and junction disagree at one end, which may indicate a read error. The gene calls are TRBV7-8 and TRBJ2-3, with a weak D call TRBD2 (6 bases). The V gene's germline CDR1 is SGHVS and CDR2 FQNEAQ. The CDR3 loop spans 11 amino acids. CDR3 DNA sequence: TGTGCCAGCAGTCCGGGCGGGAACAGTGATTTT. Amino acid sequence: CASSPGGNSDF.

This clone has a single count. This rearrangement joins TRBV7-2 to TRBJ2-7; D tentatively reads TRBD1 or TRBD2 (5 bases each). CDR3 length: 15 amino acids. Germline V gene lookup returns CDR1 SGHTA and CDR2 FQGNSA. V was shortened by 1 base and J by 2 bases, with 12 bases between the two germline ends. The CDR3 DNA reads TGTGCCAGCAGCTTAGAGGGGACGGTCCCCTACGAGCAGTACTTC. This gives the protein CASSLEGTVPYEQYF. Based on the CDR3 plus reference TRBV7-2 and TRBJ2-7, the full variable domain is GAGVSQSPSNKVTEKGKDVELRCDPISGHTALYWYRQSLGQGLEFLIYFQGNSAPDKSGLPSDRFSAERTGGSVSTLTIQRTQQEDSAVYLCASSLEGTVPYEQYFGPGTRLTVT.

The chain carries TRBV27 and TRBJ1-3; D might be TRBD1 (5 bases). Germline V gives CDR1 MNHEY, CDR2 SMNVEV (reference sequence). CDR3 length equals 15 residues. Trimming took off 4 bases at V and 0 bases at J, with 10 bases between the two ends. The CDR3 sequence: CASSSRTNSGNTIYF. The DNA of the CDR3 is TGTGCCAGCAGTTCCAGGACAAACTCTGGAAACACCATATATTTT.

This clone was detected only once. The CDR3 sequence: CASSPSAGDNEQFF. DNA of the CDR3: TGTGCCAGCTCACCTTCGGCGGGGGACAATGAGCAGTTCTTC. The J gene is TRBJ2-1, the V gene TRBV18, with 7 bases that match TRBD2. Germline loops: CDR1 KGHSH, CDR2 LQKENI. Losses at the gene ends were 3 bases for V and 5 bases for J; bases not matched to a gene: 4. The CDR3 loop spans 14 amino acids.

The chain uses TRBV18 and TRBJ1-2; TRBD1 matches 8 bases. Per germline, CDR1 KGHSH and CDR2 LQKENI. With 10 bases clipped from V and 2 bases from J, the junction kept 6 bases outside the gene matches. The CDR3 extends over 13 amino acids. The CDR3 protein is CATGQGQNYGYTF. In DNA form, the CDR3 reads TGTGCCACCGGACAGGGCCAAAACTATGGCTACACCTTC.

The V and J genes are TRBV2 and TRBJ1-2, with TRBD1 matching over 8 bases. The V and J ends lost 7 bases and 0 bases, in that order; junction bases with no gene match: 10. Germline-derived CDR1 and CDR2 are SNHLY and FYNNEI. The CDR3 is 16 amino acids. In DNA form, the CDR3 reads TGTGCCAGCATGGGCGGACAGGGCTTAGCTAACTATGGCTACACCTTC. This gives the protein CASMGGQGLANYGYTF.